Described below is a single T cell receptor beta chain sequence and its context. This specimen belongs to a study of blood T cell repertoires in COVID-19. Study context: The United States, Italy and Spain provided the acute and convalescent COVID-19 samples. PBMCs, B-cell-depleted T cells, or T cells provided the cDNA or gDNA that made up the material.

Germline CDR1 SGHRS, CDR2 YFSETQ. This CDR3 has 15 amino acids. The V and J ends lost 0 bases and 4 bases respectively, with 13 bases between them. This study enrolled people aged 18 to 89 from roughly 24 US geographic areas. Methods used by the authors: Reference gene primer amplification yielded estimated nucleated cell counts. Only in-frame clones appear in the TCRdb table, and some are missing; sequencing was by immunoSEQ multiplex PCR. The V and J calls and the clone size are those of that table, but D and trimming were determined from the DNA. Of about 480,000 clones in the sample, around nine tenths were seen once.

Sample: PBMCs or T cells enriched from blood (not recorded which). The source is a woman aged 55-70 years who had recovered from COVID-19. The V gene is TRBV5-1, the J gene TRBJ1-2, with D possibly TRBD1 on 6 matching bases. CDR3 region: CASSLVQGDTYGYTF. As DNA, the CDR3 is TGCGCCAGCAGCTTGGTACAGGGAGATACCTATGGCTACACCTTC.